One and the same sample provided the 15 T cell receptor beta chains below, sequenced in a study of T cells after yellow fever vaccination (dated by TCRdb to between 2017 and 2020). Receptors were amplified or captured by 5' RACE. The sequencer listed for this sample is Illumina NovaSeq 6000. The public reads were run again by TCRdb, first through fastp at Q25 and then through MiXCR, and only productive beta chains were kept. Under each unique CDR3 protein, matching rows form one entry showing the most common genes and DNA. The sample profile shows around 330,000 distinct CDR3 sequences; around 3.6% of them were found once. Of the sample, about a quarter falls within the top ten clones. Reading the label with the study, this specimen's treatment or condition is: live attenuated yellow fever vaccine strain. Sequenced material: PBMCs, taken on the day of the yellow fever booster vaccination. The receptors were gathered from a man younger than 35 who received the YFV17D yellow fever vaccine.

This clonotype came up a few times. V usage is TRBV30 and J usage is TRBJ2-6, with D unclear. The germline V and J ends were trimmed by 4 bases and 2 bases, with 3 bases remaining between them. The germline gives CDR1 GTSNPN, CDR2 SVGIG (reference sequence). There are 12 residues in the CDR3. The CDR3 region is CAWKTGANVLTF. CDR3 coding DNA: TGTGCCTGGAAAACTGGGGCCAACGTCCTGACTTTC.

This clonotype has a count of ten or more. J is TRBJ1-2 and V is TRBV10-3; D unresolved. Deletions cut 8 bases from V and 0 bases from J, with 16 bases between. Germline V gives CDR1 ENHRY, CDR2 SYGVKD. The CDR3 has 15 residues. This chain's CDR3 is CAIESDGSTNYGYTF. The CDR3 coding sequence is TGTGCCATCGAATCGGATGGCTCGACTAACTATGGCTACACCTTC.

V is TRBV6-2 or TRBV6-3 and J is TRBJ1-5; 7 positions agree with TRBD1. In germline, CDR1 is MNHEY, CDR2 SVGEGT. The CDR3 spans 15 residues. V shed 2 bases, J shed 2 bases, and the junction held 3 bases outside the gene matches. The CDR3 protein is CASSYEQGRNQPQHF. CDR3 DNA sequence: TGTGCCAGCAGTTACGAACAGGGGCGCAATCAGCCCCAGCATTTT.

There are many counts of this clonotype. The gene calls are TRBV5-1 and TRBJ1-2, with D unclear. This CDR3 has 14 amino acids. Deletions cut 6 bases from V and 6 bases from J, with 18 bases between. The germline gives CDR1 SGHRS, CDR2 YFSETQ. The CDR3 sequence: CASTLHSTRDGYTF. CDR3 DNA sequence: TGCGCCAGCACCCTTCATAGCACAAGGGATGGCTACACCTTC.

This clonotype was seen more than once but under ten times. The chain employs TRBV14 and TRBJ2-5, with 9 bases aligning to TRBD1. The V segment lost 1 base and the J segment 6 bases; nucleotides outside the gene matches: 12. CDR1 is SGHDN, CDR2 FVKESK, per germline. This CDR3 comprises 17 residues. CDR3 in amino acids: CASSQAVSGTGRKTQYF. The CDR3 DNA sequence: TGTGCCAGCAGCCAAGCCGTGTCGGGGACAGGGAGAAAGACCCAGTACTTC.

In this sample, this clonotype turned up many times. This sequence joins TRBV11-1 and TRBJ2-2; 7 bases are a match to TRBD2. The junction had 9 bases not matched to a gene; V was cut back by 1 base and J by 1 base. Germline V lookup: CDR1 SGHAT, CDR2 FQDESV (reference sequence). This CDR3 contains 18 residues. The CDR3 nucleotides are TGTGCCAGCAGCTTAGGTCGCCTAGCGGTCCGGAACACCGGGGAGCTGTTTTTT. This gives the protein CASSLGRLAVRNTGELFF.

The table lists this clonotype with many counts. The CDR3: CAISTGLGETQYF. The CDR3 coding sequence is TGTGCCATCAGTACGGGACTAGGAGAGACCCAGTACTTC. The V call is TRBV10-3, the J call TRBJ2-5; 8 nucleotides match TRBD2. The ends lost 5 bases at V and 4 bases at J; junction bases unmatched: 3. Germline loops: CDR1 ENHRY, CDR2 SYGVKD. This CDR3 has 13 amino acids.

This clonotype was picked up many times. V and J are TRBV28 and TRBJ2-7; D tentatively reads TRBD1 or TRBD2 (5 bases each). Looked up from germline, CDR1 is MDHEN and CDR2 is SYDVKM. V was shortened by 5 bases and J by 3 bases, with 20 bases between the two germline ends. The CDR3 totals 16 residues. CDR3 residues: CASSPRGPRHLYEQYV. The CDR3 DNA sequence: TGTGCCAGCAGTCCCCGGGGACCCCGGCACCTCTACGAGCAGTACGTC.

This clonotype was counted ten times or more. The chain recombines TRBV5-1 with TRBJ2-1; D not resolved. V lost 2 bases and J 0 bases, leaving 9 bases between the germline ends. This CDR3 comprises 15 residues. Germline V gene sequence: CDR1 SGHRS, CDR2 YFSETQ. This CDR3 reads CASSFYPSSYNEQFF. The CDR3 DNA reads as TGCGCCAGCAGCTTTTACCCTAGCTCCTACAATGAGCAGTTCTTC.

The chain has TRBV4-3 and TRBJ2-2, with 12 nucleotides matching TRBD2. Per germline, CDR1 LGHNA and CDR2 YSLEER. With 0 bases clipped from V and 5 bases from J, the junction kept 4 bases outside the gene matches. The CDR3 is 17 amino acids. DNA of the CDR3: TGCGCCAGCAGCCAAGATTCTAGCGGGGGGGCAACCGGGGAGCTGTTTTTT. It codes for CASSQDSSGGATGELFF.

This clonotype was picked up many times. The chain recombines TRBV20-1 with TRBJ2-3; 7 nucleotides agree with TRBD2. Germline CDR1 is DFQATT and CDR2 is SNEGSKA (reference sequence). J gave up 6 bases and V 0 bases, and 6 bases lay outside the gene matches. This CDR3 is built from 14 residues. The CDR3 reads CSARDLVGGDTQYF. CDR3 coding DNA: TGCAGTGCTAGAGATCTGGTCGGGGGGGATACGCAGTATTTT.

This clonotype has a count of ten or more. V and J are TRBV28 and TRBJ2-2, with 7 bases matching TRBD2. Trimming removed 8 bases from V and 6 bases from J; junction bases left unmatched: 3. CDR1 is MDHEN and CDR2 is SYDVKM in the germline V gene. The CDR3 has 12 amino acids. CDR3 sequence: CASGGGAGELFF. CDR3 DNA: TGTGCCAGCGGGGGGGGTGCCGGGGAGCTGTTTTTT.

This clonotype came up many times. The chain employs TRBV10-3 and TRBJ2-5, with a weak D call TRBD2 (7 bases). CDR1 and CDR2 (germline): ENHRY, SYGVKD. Trimming stripped 0 bases from V and 4 bases from J, with 12 bases between. The length of the CDR3 is 15 residues. DNA of the CDR3: TGTGCCATCAGTGAGTCTGACGGGGGGCGAGAGACCCAGTACTTC. This codes for CAISESDGGRETQYF.

This clonotype came up a few times. The chain recombines TRBV5-1 with TRBJ2-3; weak D call: TRBD2 (5 bases). CDR3 length: 14 amino acids. V lost 5 bases and J 2 bases, leaving 12 bases between the germline ends. Germline CDR1 and CDR2: SGHRS and YFSETQ. This chain's CDR3 is CASRTEVTTDTQYF. DNA for the CDR3: TGCGCCAGCAGGACGGAGGTAACCACAGATACGCAGTATTTT.

This clonotype was counted between two and nine times. The chain employs TRBV7-2 and TRBJ1-2; tentative D call: TRBD1 (5 bases). The germline CDR1 and CDR2 sequences are SGHTA and FQGNSA. The CDR3 has 13 amino acids. Trimming shortened V by 3 bases and J by 8 bases, and 13 bases separated the two germline ends. The CDR3 DNA sequence: TGTGCCAGCAGCTTGGGGCCCCCCGGAGGCTACACCTTC. Translated: CASSLGPPGGYTF.